A single T cell receptor beta chain is shown here with its context. Trimming removed 1 base from V and 8 bases from J; junction bases left unmatched: 11. The CDR3 has 15 residues. CDR1 and CDR2 (germline): SGHNT, YYREEE (reference sequence). Sequenced by immunoSEQ multiplex PCR; TCRdb stores in-frame clones only, minus some. The table has more than 900,000 clones, 70% to 80% seen once. The data are from a study of shared clonotypes between healthy human individuals. The sequence was collected from a man younger than 30 in good health. Some clones in this sample may be carry-over from other donors' samples. The V call is TRBV5-4, the J call TRBJ1-1, with TRBD1 matching over 7 bases. Sequenced sample: memory CD4+ T cells from PBMCs. As to subset: CD45RA-negative fraction. CDR3 loop: CASSLRKPGTVEAFF. CDR3 sequence (DNA): TGTGCCAGCAGCTTGAGGAAACCCGGGACAGTGGAAGCTTTCTTT.